This T cell receptor beta chain originates from a study of identical twins. General study results and limits: Partial confounding of zero-insertion analyses by invariant MAIT and iNKT cells was possible. Those out-of-frame alpha sequences shared by twins showed an excess of low generation probability.

The CDR3 consists of 13 residues. V gave up 4 bases and J gave up 4 bases, with 10 bases separating them. The germline V gene encodes CDR1 SEHNR and CDR2 FQNEAQ (reference sequence). This clonotype was counted ten times or more. Its specificity is not known. Unique molecular identifiers were present on the cDNA, and a universal primer site came from template switching. TCRdb recomputed calls from the 5' RACE reads with MiXCR, one row per CDR3 protein. Here the sample spans around 250,000 distinct CDR3 sequences, 5.5% to 7.5% being singletons. The sample was also linked to a second study, of T cells expressing NK-cell markers. In that study: Out of eight donors sequenced, seven tested HCMV-seropositive and the remaining one seronegative.

The specimen was CD8+ T cells sorted from blood. The TCR originated in a woman under 30 in good health. This chain joins TRBV7-9 and TRBJ1-1; D is unclear. The CDR3 spells CASSSEAGTEAFF. The CDR3 nucleotides read TGTGCCAGCAGCTCCGAGGCCGGCACTGAAGCTTTCTTT.